These 2 T cell receptor beta chains share one sample of origin, sequenced in a study of T cell responses to AZD1222 COVID-19 vaccine. Repertoires were generated with immunoSEQ multiplex PCR, while TCRdb's copy carries only in-frame clones and drops some. The sample lists some 180,000 clones; 80% to 90% were seen once. Sequencing used peripheral blood, obtained on day 0 of AZD1222 vaccination. These receptors all stem from an adult in good health.

The V and J genes are TRBV18 and TRBJ2-5, with D possibly TRBD2 on 5 matching bases. The germline V gene has CDR1 KGHSH and CDR2 LQKENI. V gave up 3 bases and J gave up 5 bases, with 10 bases separating them. The CDR3 length is 13 residues. Here the CDR3 DNA reads TGTGCCAGCTCACCGGAGACGGGGGAGACCCAGTACTTC. This codes for CASSPETGETQYF.

This chain links TRBV5-1 with TRBJ1-5; D may be TRBD1 (5 bases). Trimming cost V 1 base and J 3 bases, with 8 bases left between them. This CDR3 comprises 14 residues. Germline V gene data show CDR1 as SGHRS and CDR2 as YFSETQ. Here the CDR3 reads CASSLMGDNQPQHF. For the CDR3, the DNA is TGCGCCAGCAGCTTGATGGGGGACAATCAGCCCCAGCATTTT.